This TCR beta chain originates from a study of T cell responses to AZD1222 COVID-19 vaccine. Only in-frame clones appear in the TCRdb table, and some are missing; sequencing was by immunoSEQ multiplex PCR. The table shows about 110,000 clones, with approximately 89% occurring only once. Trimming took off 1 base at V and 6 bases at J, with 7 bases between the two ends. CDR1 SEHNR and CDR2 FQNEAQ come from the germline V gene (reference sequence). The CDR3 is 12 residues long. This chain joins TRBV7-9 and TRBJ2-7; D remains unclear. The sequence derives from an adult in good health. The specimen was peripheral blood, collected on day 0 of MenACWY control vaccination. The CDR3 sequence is CASSLGDSEQYF. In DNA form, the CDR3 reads TGTGCCAGCAGCTTAGGCGACTCCGAGCAGTACTTC.